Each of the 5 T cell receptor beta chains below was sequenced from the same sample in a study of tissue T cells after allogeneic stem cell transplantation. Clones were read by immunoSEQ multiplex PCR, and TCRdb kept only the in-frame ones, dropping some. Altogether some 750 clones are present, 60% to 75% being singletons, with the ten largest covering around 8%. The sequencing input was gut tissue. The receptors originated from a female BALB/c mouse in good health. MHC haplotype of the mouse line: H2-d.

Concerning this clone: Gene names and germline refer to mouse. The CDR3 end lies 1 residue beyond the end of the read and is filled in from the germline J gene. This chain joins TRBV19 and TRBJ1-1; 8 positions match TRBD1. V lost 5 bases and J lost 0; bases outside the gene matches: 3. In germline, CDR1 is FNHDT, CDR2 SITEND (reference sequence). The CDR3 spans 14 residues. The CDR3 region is CASSTDRANTEVFF. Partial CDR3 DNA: TGTGCCAGCAGCACGGACAGGGCAAACACAGAAGTCTTC.

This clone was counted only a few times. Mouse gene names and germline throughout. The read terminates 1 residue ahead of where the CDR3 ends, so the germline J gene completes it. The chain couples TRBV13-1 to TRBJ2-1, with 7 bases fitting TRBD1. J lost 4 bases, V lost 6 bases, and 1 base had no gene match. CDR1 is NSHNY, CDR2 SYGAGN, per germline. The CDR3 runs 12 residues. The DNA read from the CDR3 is TGTGCCAGCATGGGACAGTATGCTGAGCAGTTC. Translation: CASMGQYAEQF. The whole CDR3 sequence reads CASMGQYAEQFF.

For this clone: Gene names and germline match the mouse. Incomplete CDR3 DNA: TGTGCCAGCAGCCAAGACTGGGGGGAGGGATATGAACAGTAC. Amino acid sequence: CASSQDWGEGYEQY. The whole CDR3 sequence reads CASSQDWGEGYEQYF. The chain employs TRBV5 and TRBJ2-7; 8 bases match TRBD2. With the read ending 1 residue before the CDR3 end, the germline J gene is used to fill in that end. The CDR3 has 15 amino acids. Germline V gene lookup returns CDR1 LGHNA and CDR2 YNLKQL (reference sequence). V gave up 0 bases and J gave up 4 bases; unmatched junction bases: 5.

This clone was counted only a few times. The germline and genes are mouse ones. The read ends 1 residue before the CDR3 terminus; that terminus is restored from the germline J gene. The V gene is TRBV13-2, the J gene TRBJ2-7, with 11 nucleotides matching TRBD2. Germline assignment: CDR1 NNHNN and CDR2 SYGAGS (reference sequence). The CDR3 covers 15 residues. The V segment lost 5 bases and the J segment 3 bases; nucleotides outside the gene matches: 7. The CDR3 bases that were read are TGTGCCAGCGGCTCTACCGGGACTGGGGGCTATGAACAGTAC. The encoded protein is CASGSTGTGGYEQY. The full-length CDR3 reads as CASGSTGTGGYEQYF.

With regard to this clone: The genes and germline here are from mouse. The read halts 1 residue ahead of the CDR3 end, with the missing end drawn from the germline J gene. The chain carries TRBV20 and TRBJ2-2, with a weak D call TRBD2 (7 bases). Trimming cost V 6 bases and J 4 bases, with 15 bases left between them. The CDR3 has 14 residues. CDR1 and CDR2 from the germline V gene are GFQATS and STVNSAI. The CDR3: CGAAGGRGTGQLYF. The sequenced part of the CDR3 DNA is TGTGGTGCCGCCGGGGGGCGCGGCACCGGGCAGCTCTAC.